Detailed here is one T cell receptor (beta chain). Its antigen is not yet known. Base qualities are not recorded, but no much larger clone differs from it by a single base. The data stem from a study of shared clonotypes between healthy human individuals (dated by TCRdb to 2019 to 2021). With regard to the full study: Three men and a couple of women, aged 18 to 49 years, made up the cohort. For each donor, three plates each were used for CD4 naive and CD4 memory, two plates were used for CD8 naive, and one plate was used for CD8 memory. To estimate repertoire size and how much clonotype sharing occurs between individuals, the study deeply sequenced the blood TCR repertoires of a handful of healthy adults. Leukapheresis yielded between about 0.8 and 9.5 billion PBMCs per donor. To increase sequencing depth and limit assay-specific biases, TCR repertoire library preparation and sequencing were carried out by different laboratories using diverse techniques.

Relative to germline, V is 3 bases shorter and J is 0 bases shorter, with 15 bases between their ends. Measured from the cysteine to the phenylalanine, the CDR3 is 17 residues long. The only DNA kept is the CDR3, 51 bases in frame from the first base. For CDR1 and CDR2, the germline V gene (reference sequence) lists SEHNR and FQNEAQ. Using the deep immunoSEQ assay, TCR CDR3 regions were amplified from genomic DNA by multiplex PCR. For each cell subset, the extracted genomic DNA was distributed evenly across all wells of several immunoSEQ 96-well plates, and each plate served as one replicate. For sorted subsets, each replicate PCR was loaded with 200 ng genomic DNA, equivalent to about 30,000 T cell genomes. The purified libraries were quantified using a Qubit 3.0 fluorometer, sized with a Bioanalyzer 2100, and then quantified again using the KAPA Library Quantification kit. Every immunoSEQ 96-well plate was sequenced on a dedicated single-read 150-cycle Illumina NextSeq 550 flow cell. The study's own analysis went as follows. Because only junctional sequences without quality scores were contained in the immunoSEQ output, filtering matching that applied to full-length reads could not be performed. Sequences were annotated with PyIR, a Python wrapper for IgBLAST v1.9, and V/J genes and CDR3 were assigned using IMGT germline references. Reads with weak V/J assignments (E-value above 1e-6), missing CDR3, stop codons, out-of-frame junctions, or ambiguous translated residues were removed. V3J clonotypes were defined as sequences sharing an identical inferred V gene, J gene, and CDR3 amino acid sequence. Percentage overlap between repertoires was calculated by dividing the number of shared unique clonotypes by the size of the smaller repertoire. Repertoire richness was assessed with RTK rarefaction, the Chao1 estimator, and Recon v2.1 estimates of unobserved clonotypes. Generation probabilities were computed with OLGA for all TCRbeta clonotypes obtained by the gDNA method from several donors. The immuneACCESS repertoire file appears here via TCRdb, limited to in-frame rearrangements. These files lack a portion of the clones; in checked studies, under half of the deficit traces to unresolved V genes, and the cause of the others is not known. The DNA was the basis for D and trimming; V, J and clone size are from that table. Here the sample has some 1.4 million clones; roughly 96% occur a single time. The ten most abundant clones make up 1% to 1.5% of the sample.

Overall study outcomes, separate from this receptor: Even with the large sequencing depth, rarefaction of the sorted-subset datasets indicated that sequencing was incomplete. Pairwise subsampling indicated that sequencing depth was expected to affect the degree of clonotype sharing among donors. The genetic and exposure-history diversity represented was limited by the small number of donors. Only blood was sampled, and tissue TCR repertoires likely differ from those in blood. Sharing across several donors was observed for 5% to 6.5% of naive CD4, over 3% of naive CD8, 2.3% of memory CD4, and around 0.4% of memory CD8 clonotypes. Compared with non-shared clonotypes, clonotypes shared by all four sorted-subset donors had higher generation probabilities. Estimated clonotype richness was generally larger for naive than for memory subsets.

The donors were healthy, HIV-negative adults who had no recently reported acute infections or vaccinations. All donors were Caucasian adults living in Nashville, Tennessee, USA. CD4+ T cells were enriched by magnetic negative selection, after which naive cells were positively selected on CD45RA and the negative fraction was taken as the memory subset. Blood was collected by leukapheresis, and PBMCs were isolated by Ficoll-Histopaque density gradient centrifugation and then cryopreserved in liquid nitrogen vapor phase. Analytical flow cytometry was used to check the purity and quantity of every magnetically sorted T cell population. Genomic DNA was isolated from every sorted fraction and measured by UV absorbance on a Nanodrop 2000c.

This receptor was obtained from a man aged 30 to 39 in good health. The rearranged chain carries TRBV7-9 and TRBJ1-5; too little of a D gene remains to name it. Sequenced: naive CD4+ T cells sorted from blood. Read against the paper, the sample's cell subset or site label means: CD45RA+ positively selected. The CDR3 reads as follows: CASSFWGGSLSNQPQHF. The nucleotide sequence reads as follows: TGTGCCAGCAGCTTCTGGGGAGGGTCTCTTAGCAATCAGCCCCAGCATTTT.